This entry lists 11 T cell receptor beta chains sequenced from one sample in a study of beta chain features in type 1 diabetes listed by TCRdb under 2018. The method behind the library was the immunoSEQ multiplex PCR assay. The entire amount of isolated RNA was reverse transcribed using the High Capacity cDNA Reverse Transcription Kit, so the sequenced TCRB transcripts were expressed ones. TCRdb took over this immuneACCESS table, retaining in-frame rearrangements with V and J assigned. Such tables are incomplete; in checked studies, under half of the missing clones stem from an unresolved V gene, and the remainder is unexplained. This sample has under 500,000 clones in its table, and about 30% of those were observed once. Around 0.065% of the sample lies in the top ten. Input material: naive CD4+ T cells from blood. The cell subset or site label, read with the paper, signifies: true naive CD4+ T cells. Receptors originate from a man aged 18 to 35 in good health.

The chain couples TRBV29-1 to TRBJ1-4; D is perhaps TRBD1 (5 bases). The V gene's germline CDR1 is SQVTM and CDR2 ANQGSEA. CDR3 size: 14 residues. Trimming cost V 1 base and J 8 bases, with 14 bases left between them. CDR3 sequence reads: CSVEGGVRGEKLFF. The DNA of the CDR3 is TGCAGCGTTGAAGGAGGGGTAAGAGGGGAAAAACTGTTTTTT.

This clone was picked up a small number of times. This rearrangement joins TRBV4-3 to TRBJ2-3; D possibly corresponds to TRBD2 (5 bases). V was cut by 2 bases and J by 3 bases, with 18 bases left in between. CDR1 and CDR2 from the germline V gene are LGHNA and YSLEER. The length of the CDR3 is 17 residues. The CDR3 spells CASSQRARALGTDTQYF. The CDR3 nucleotides read TGCGCCAGCAGCCAAAGAGCGAGGGCCTTGGGGACAGATACGCAGTATTTT.

Only a few counts were recorded for this clone. The chain carries TRBV30 and TRBJ2-1; 8 positions match TRBD1. Germline V CDR1 and CDR2: GTSNPN, SVGIG (reference sequence). The junction had 4 bases not matched to a gene; V was cut back by 3 bases and J by 3 bases. The CDR3 is 14 amino acids. The CDR3 nucleotides are TGTGCCTGGAGCCCGGGACAGGTCTACAATGAGCAGTTCTTC. Amino acid sequence: CAWSPGQVYNEQFF.

This clone was seen more than once but under ten times. Other DNA variants within this sample encode the same CDR3. This rearrangement joins TRBV19 to TRBJ2-1; no reliable D call. The CDR3 is 13 residues long. The germline gives CDR1 LNHDA, CDR2 SQIVND (reference sequence). Trimming took 1 base from V and 4 from J, leaving 5 bases between them. CDR3 sequence reads: CASSIAGYNEQFF. Here the CDR3 DNA reads TGTGCCAGTAGTATAGCCGGATACAATGAGCAGTTCTTC.

This clone has just a few counts. The rearrangement links TRBV10-3 to TRBJ2-6; D gene ambiguous. Germline values: CDR1 ENHRY, CDR2 SYGVKD. The CDR3 has 14 amino acids. V was shortened by 5 bases and J by 2 bases, with 7 bases between the two germline ends. This CDR3 reads CAISMNPGANVLTF. The CDR3 coding sequence is TGTGCCATCAGTATGAACCCTGGGGCCAACGTCCTGACTTTC.

V usage is TRBV30 and J usage is TRBJ2-7; 11 nucleotides agree with TRBD2. The CDR3 covers 16 residues. J lost 3 bases, V lost 0 bases, and 7 bases had no gene match. Germline-derived CDR1 and CDR2 are GTSNPN and SVGIG (reference sequence). CDR3 loop: CAWSVGGTSGSYEQYF. CDR3 nucleotide sequence: TGTGCCTGGAGTGTAGGAGGAACTAGCGGGAGCTACGAGCAGTACTTC.

The chain links TRBV27 to TRBJ2-4; 7 nucleotides agree with TRBD2. The CDR3 is made up of 15 amino acids. V shed 5 bases and J 6 bases; nucleotides not matched to a gene: 10. Germline V gene lookup returns CDR1 MNHEY and CDR2 SMNVEV (reference sequence). The CDR3 region is CASSKWEGLRNIQYF. CDR3 DNA sequence: TGTGCCAGCAGTAAGTGGGAGGGCCTCAGAAACATTCAGTACTTC.

V and J are TRBV10-3 and TRBJ1-2, with a weak D call TRBD1 (6 bases). The CDR3 totals 14 residues. With 2 bases removed from V and 6 bases from J, the gap between germline ends came to 13 bases. The germline gives CDR1 ENHRY, CDR2 SYGVKD. The CDR3 reads CAISEGQHRDGYTF. Here the CDR3 DNA reads TGTGCCATCAGTGAGGGACAGCACCGGGATGGCTACACCTTC.

This clone has a handful of counts. The rearrangement uses TRBV13 and TRBJ2-1; D call uncertain. The CDR3 is 13 amino acids. The V gene's germline CDR1 is PRHDT and CDR2 FYEKMQ (reference sequence). V was trimmed by 5 bases and J by 9 bases, leaving 14 bases between them. DNA of the CDR3: TGTGCCAGCAGCACCTCCCCGGGTACTGAGCAGTTCTTC. The encoded protein is CASSTSPGTEQFF.

Only a few counts were recorded for this clone. This chain links TRBV29-1 with TRBJ2-5; TRBD2 matches 10 bases. The CDR3 runs to 13 residues. V lost 7 bases, J lost 3 bases, and 5 bases stayed unmatched. Germline V lookup: CDR1 SQVTM, CDR2 ANQGSEA. CDR3 in DNA: TGCAGCGCTGGACTAGCGGCCGAAGAGACCCAGTACTTC. Protein product: CSAGLAAEETQYF.

This chain uses TRBV6-5 with TRBJ2-6; D is ambiguous. Looked up from germline, CDR1 is MNHEY and CDR2 is SVGAGI. CDR3 length equals 16 residues. Between the trimmed V and J ends, which lost 2 bases and 0 bases, there was a span of 8 bases. The CDR3 sequence: CASSYGLASGANVLTF. In DNA form, the CDR3 reads TGTGCCAGCAGTTACGGGCTGGCCTCTGGGGCCAACGTCCTGACTTTC.